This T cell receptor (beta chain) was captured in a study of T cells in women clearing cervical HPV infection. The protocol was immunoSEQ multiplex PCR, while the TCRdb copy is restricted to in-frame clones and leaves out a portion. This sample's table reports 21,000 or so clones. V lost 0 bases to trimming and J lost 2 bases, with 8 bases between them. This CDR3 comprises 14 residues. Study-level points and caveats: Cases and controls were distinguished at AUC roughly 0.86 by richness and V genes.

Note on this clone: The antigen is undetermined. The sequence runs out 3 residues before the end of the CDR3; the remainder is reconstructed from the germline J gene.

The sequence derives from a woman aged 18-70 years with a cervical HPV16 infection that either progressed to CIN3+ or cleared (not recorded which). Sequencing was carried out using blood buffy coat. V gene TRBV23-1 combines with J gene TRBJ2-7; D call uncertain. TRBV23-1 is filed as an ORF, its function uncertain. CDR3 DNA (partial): TGCGCCAGCAGTCAATCGCCAGAACCCTACGAG. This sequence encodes CASSQSPEPYE. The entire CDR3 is CASSQSPEPYEQYF.